Here is one T cell receptor (beta chain) with its context. Its antigen is unknown. The sample comes from a study of cytomegalovirus exposure and HLA in healthy donors. Study findings and constraints: CMV serostatus was the only recorded immune exposure for donors. Using a false discovery rate of 0.05, a later analysis showed that approximately 17,000 TCR beta sequences were associated with HLA alleles. Most likely, a cluster of highly shared sequence variants arose as a sequencing artifact.

Researchers ran the PCR with 60 Vbeta and 13 Jbeta primers. TCRdb's copy holds only in-frame clones and misses some; the assay was immunoSEQ multiplex PCR. The data contain 210,000 or so clones, 65% to 85% of them singletons. The CDR3 totals 15 residues. Germline CDR1 and CDR2: MNHEY and SVGAGI. J lost 1 base, V lost 2 bases, and 2 bases had no gene match. The receptor comes from a boy younger than 10 in good health and CMV-seronegative. The chain recombines TRBV6-5 with TRBJ1-1; TRBD1 aligns across 9 bases. The sample comprised PBMCs. DNA of the CDR3: TGTGCCAGCAGTTACCCGGGACAGGGGAACACTGAAGCTTTCTTT. Protein sequence: CASSYPGQGNTEAFF.